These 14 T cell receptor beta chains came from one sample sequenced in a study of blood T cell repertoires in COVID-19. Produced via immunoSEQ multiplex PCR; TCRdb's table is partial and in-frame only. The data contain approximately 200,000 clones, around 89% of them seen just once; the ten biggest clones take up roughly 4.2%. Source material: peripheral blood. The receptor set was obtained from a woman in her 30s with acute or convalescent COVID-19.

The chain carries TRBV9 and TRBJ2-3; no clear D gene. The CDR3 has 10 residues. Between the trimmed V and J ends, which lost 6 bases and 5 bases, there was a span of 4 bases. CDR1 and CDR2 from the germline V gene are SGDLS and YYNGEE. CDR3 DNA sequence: TGTGCCAGCAACAGAGATACGCAGTATTTT. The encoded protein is CASNRDTQYF.

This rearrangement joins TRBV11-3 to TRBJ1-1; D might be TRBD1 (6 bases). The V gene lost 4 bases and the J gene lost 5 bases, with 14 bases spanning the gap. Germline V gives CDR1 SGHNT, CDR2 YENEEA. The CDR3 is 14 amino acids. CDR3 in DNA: TGTGCCAGCAGCTCCGGGGGGCCGAGGACTGAAGCTTTCTTT. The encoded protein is CASSSGGPRTEAFF.

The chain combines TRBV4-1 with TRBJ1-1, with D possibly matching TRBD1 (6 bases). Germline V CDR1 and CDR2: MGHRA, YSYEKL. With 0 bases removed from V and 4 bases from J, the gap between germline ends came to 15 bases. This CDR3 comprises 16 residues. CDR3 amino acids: CASSQDWGGQSTEAFF. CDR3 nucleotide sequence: TGCGCCAGCAGCCAAGATTGGGGGGGGCAGAGCACTGAAGCTTTCTTT.

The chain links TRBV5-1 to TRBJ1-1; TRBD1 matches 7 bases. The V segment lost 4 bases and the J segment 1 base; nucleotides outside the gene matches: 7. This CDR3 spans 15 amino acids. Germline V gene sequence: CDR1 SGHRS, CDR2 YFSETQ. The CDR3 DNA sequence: TGCGCCAGCAGCCCCAGGACAGGCCCGAACACTGAAGCTTTCTTT. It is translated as CASSPRTGPNTEAFF.

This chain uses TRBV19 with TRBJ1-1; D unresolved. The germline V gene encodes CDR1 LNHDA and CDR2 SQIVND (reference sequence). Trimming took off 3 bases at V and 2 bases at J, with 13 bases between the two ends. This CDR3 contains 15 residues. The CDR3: CASSIMGGQNTEAFF. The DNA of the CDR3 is TGTGCCAGTAGTATCATGGGAGGCCAAAACACTGAAGCTTTCTTT.

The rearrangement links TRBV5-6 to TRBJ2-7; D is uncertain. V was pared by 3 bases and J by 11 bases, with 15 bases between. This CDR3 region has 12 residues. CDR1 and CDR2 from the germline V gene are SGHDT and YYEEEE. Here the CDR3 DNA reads TGTGCCAGCAGCTCCCCCACGACTGAAGAGTACTTC. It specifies CASSSPTTEEYF.

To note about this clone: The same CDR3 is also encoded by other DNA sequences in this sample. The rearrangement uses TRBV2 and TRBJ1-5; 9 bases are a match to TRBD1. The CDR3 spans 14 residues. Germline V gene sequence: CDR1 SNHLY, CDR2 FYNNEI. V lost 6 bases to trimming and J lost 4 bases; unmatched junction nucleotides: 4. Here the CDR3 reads CASSPTGGNQPQHF. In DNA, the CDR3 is TGTGCCAGCAGCCCGACAGGGGGAAATCAGCCCCAGCATTTT.

CDR3: CASSLNRADYGYTF. The DNA of the CDR3 is TGCGCCAGCAGCTTGAACAGGGCGGACTATGGCTACACCTTC. The chain has TRBV5-1 and TRBJ1-2; possibly TRBD1 for D (6 bases). The CDR3 runs 14 residues. Trimming stripped 1 base from V and 3 bases from J, with 10 bases between. The germline gives CDR1 SGHRS, CDR2 YFSETQ.

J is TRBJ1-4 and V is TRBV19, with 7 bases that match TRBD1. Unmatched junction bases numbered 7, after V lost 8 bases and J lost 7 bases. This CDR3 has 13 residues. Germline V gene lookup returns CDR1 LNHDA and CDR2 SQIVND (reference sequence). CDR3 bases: TGTGCCAGTGCACAGGGGATAGGTGAAAAACTGTTTTTT. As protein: CASAQGIGEKLFF.

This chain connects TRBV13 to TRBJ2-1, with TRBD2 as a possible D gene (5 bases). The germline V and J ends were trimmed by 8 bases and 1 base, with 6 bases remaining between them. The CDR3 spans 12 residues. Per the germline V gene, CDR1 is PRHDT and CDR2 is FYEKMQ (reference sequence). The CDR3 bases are TGTGCCAGCCGAGGGTCCTACAATGAGCAGTTCTTC. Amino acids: CASRGSYNEQFF. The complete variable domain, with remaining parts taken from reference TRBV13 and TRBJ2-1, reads AAGVIQSPRHLIKEKRETATLKCYPIPRHDTVYWYQQGPGQDPQFLISFYEKMQSDKGSIPDRFSAQQFSDYHSELNMSSLELGDSALYFCASRGSYNEQFFGPGTRLTVL.

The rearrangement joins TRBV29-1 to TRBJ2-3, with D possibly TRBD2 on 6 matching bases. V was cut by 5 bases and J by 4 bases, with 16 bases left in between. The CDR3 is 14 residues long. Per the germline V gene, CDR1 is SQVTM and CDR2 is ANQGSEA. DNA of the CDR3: TGCAGCGTTCCTGATACGGGAGCCTCAGATACGCAGTATTTT. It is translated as CSVPDTGASDTQYF.

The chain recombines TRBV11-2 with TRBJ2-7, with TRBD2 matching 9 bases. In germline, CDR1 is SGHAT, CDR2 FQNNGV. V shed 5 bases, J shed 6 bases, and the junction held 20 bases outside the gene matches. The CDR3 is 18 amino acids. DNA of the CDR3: TGTGCCAGCAGCCACCCTGCGGAGGCTAGCGGGATTTGGGGCGAGCAGTACTTC. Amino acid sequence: CASSHPAEASGIWGEQYF. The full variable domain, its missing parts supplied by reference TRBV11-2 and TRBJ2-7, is EAGVAQSPRYKIIEKRQSVAFWCNPISGHATLYWYQQILGQGPKLLIQFQNNGVVDDSQLPKDRFSAERLKGVDSTLKIQPAKLEDSAVYLCASSHPAEASGIWGEQYFGPGTRLTVT.

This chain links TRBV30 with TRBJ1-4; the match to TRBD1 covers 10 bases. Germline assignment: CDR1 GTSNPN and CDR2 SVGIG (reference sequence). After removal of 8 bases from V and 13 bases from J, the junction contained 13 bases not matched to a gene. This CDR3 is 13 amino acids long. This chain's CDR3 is CAHSGTGDLGLFF. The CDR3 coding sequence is TGTGCCCACTCCGGGACAGGGGACCTGGGACTGTTTTTT.

The CDR3 protein is CASKAKEHQDTQYF. In nucleotides, the CDR3 is TGTGCCAGCAAAGCGAAGGAGCATCAAGATACGCAGTATTTT. The gene calls are TRBV5-4 and TRBJ2-3; no clear D gene. Per germline, CDR1 SGHNT and CDR2 YYREEE (reference sequence). Trimming pared 6 bases from V and 5 bases from J, leaving 16 bases between. This CDR3 comprises 14 residues.